This T cell receptor (beta chain) was recorded in a study of CD8 T cells in ankylosing spondylitis. Study-wide findings and caveats: The clones that were linked to disease were reported to be significantly enriched in matched synovial fluid samples from ankylosing spondylitis patients. What seemed typical of ankylosing spondylitis blood was a TCR beta motif built from several highly homologous variants.

It was by quantitative 5'-RACE with molecular barcodes that TCR beta libraries were made. TCRdb independently ran MiXCR on the 5' RACE reads; one entry per CDR3 protein. The sample records roughly 400,000 distinct CDR3 sequences, under 25% being singletons. This clonotype has just one count. Its antigen is currently unknown. V dropped 7 bases and J dropped 5 bases, with 9 bases sitting between them. The CDR3 is made up of 13 amino acids. Germline V gives CDR1 ENHRY, CDR2 SYGVKD. This clonotype was sampled from a male donor with ankylosing spondylitis. The V gene is TRBV10-3, the J gene TRBJ1-6; D gene unclear. Material: blood, either unsorted or a sorted T cell fraction (not recorded which). This CDR3 reads CAIMASNNSPLHF. The CDR3 DNA reads as TGTGCCATCATGGCCAGCAATAATTCACCCCTCCACTTT.